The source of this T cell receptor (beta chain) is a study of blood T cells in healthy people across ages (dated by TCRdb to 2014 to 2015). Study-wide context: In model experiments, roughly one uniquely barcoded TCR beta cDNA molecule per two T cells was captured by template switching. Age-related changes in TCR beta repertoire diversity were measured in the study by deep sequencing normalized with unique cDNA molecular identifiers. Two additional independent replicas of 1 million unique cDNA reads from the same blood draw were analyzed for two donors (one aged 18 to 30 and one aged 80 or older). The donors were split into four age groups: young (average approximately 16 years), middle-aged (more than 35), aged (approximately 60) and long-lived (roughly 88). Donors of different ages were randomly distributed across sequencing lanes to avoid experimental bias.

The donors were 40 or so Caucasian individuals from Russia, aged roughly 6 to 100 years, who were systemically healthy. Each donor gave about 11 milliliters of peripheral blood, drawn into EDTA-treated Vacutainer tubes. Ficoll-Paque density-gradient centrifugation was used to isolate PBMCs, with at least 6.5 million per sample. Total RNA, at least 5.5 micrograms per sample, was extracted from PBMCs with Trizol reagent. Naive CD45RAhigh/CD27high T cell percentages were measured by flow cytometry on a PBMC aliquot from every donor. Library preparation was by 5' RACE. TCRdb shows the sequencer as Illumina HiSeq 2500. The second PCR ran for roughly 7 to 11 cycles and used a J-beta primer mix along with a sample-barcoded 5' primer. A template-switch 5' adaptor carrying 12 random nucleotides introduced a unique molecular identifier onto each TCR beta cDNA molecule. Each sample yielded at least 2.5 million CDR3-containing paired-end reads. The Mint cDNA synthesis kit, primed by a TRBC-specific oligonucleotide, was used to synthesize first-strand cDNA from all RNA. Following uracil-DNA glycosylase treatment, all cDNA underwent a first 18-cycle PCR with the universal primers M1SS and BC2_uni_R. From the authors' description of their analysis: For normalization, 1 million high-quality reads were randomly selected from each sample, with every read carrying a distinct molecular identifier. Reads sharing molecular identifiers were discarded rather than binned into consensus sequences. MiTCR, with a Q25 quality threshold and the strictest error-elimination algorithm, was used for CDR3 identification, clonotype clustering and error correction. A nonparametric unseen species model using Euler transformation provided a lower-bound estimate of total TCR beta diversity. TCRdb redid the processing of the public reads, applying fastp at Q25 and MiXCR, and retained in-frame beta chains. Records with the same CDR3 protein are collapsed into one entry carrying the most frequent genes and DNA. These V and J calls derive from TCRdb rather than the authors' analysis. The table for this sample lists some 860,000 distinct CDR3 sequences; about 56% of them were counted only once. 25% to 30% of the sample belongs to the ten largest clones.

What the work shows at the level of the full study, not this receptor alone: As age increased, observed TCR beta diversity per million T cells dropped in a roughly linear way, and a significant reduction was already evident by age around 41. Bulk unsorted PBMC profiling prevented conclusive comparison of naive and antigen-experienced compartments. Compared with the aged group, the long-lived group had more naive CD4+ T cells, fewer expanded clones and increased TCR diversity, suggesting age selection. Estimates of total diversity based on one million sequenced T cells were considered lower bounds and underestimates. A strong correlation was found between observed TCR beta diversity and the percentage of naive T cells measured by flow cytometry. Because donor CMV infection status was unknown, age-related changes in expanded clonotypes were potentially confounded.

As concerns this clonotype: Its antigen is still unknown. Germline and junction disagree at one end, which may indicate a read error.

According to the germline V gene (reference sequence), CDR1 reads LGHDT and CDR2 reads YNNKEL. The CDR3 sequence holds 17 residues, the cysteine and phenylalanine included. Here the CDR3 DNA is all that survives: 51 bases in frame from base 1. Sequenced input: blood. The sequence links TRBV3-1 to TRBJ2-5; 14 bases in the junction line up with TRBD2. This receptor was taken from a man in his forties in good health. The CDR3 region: CASSQPGLAGGGETQYF. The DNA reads TGTGCCAGCAGCCAACCCGGACTAGCGGGGGGCGGGGAGACCCAGTACTTT.